The rows below give T cell receptor beta chains drawn from one sample of a study of CD8+CD57+ T cells in acquired aplastic anemia. In TCRdb, the reads were re-called with MiXCR into one record per CDR3 protein. Of over 150,000 distinct CDR3 sequences in the sample, roughly 45% were seen once. The material sequenced was sorted CD4+, CD8+, or CD8+CD57+ T cells (not recorded which) from PBMCs. These receptors were taken from a human donor in good health. The CDR3 runs from the conserved cysteine through the conserved F or W. D genes are given only for firm matches. Some rows have no size entry. The others give once, few or many, or a class for an expanded clone.

d_call j_call v_call clone_size cdr3_nt cdr3_aa
- TRBJ2-7 TRBV6-5 few TGTGCCGGCAGTTATTACACAGGAGAGCAGTACTTC CAGSYYTGEQYF
- TRBJ1-2 TRBV6-1 few TGTGCCAGCAGTGAGCGGCCGGGACCCAACTATGGCTACACCTTC CASSERPGPNYGYTF
- TRBJ1-1 TRBV20-1 - TGCAGTGCTAGAGTCAGGTACGGTTTCGGGACTGAAGCTTTCTTT CSARVRYGFGTEAFF
TRBD1 TRBJ2-5 TRBV24-1 - TGTGCCACCAGTGGGGGACAGGAAACATTGGCCCAGTACTTC CATSGGQETLAQYF
- TRBJ2-7 TRBV7-9 - TGTGCCAGCAGGCTAACAGGGAACGAGCAGTACTTC CASRLTGNEQYF
- TRBJ1-2 TRBV7-2 - TGTGCCAGCAGGTCTAGCGGGGGCTACACCTTC CASRSSGGYTF
TRBD1 TRBJ2-5 TRBV7-3 - TGTGCCAGCTCCAAATCCGGGACAGGGATGGAGACCCAGTACTTC CASSKSGTGMETQYF
TRBD2 TRBJ2-7 TRBV6-5 many TGTGCCAGCAGTTATGGGACTACCTACGAGCAGTACTTC CASSYGTTYEQYF
- TRBJ2-7 TRBV6-2/TRBV6-3 once TGTGCCAGCAGTTGGGACAACTCCTACGAGCAGTACTTC CASSWDNSYEQYF
TRBD1 TRBJ1-1 TRBV20-1 - TGCAGTGCTCGACGACAGGGGGGACCCACTGAAGCTTTCTTT CSARRQGGPTEAFF
TRBD2 TRBJ2-2 TRBV20-1 many TGCAGTGCTCCCCCGGCTAGCGGGAGGGCCTCGATCCGCACCGGGGAGCTGTTTTTT CSAPPASGRASIRTGELFF
- TRBJ1-1 TRBV2 - TGTGCCAGCAGTCAGGTCATGAACACTGAAGCTTTCTTT CASSQVMNTEAFF
- TRBJ1-3 TRBV9 - TGTGCCAGCAGCTCGGGATACACCATATATTTT CASSSGYTIYF
- TRBJ1-6 TRBV6-1 - TGTGCCAGCAGTCGGGGGAGCTCCTATAATTCACCCCTCCACTTT CASSRGSSYNSPLHF
- TRBJ1-4 TRBV7-9 many TGTGCCAGCAGCCCCCGGGGCGGGGATTCAACTAATGAAAAACTGTTTTTT CASSPRGGDSTNEKLFF
TRBD1 TRBJ1-2 TRBV10-3 many TGTGCCATCAGTGAATCGGACAGGGGAGATTTTGGCTACACCTTC CAISESDRGDFGYTF
- TRBJ1-4 TRBV10-3 - TGTGCCACCCTGGACAGTACAACTAATGAAAAACTGTTTTTT CATLDSTTNEKLFF
TRBD1 TRBJ1-3 TRBV25-1 few TGTGCCAGCAGCAGAACCATGACGTATGACAGGGGGCTCGGAAACACCATATATTTT CASSRTMTYDRGLGNTIYF
- TRBJ2-5 TRBV2 - TGTGCCAGCAGTGGGGGGGGCTCCCAGGGGACCCAGTACTTC CASSGGGSQGTQYF
- TRBJ1-5 TRBV5-6 many TGTGCCAGCAGCTTGGGCCCGCGCGCGAGCAATCAGCCCCAGCATTTT CASSLGPRASNQPQHF
- TRBJ2-7 TRBV7-3 many TGTGCCAGCAGCTTAGGTCCGGGGGCCTCCTACGAGCAGTACTTC CASSLGPGASYEQYF
- TRBJ1-1 TRBV2 many TGTGCCAGCAGTGCCCAACAGGGTCGGAACACTGAAGCTTTCTTT CASSAQQGRNTEAFF
TRBD2 TRBJ2-7 TRBV25-1 many TGTGCCAGCAGTGATGAGGGACTACTGATCTACGAGCAGTACTTC CASSDEGLLIYEQYF
- TRBJ2-7 TRBV5-1 many TGCGCCAGCAGCTTGGGGCAGGGGTTAAGCGAGCAGTACTTC CASSLGQGLSEQYF
- TRBJ1-5 TRBV29-1 many TGCAGCGTTGTTTTCGGGGCCTCGGGAGGCAATCAGCCCCAGCATTTT CSVVFGASGGNQPQHF
TRBD1 TRBJ2-5 TRBV7-7 - TGTGCTAGCAGAGCTACAGGGGAAGAGACCCAGTACTTC CASRATGEETQYF
TRBD2 TRBJ2-3 TRBV29-1 few TGCAGCGTTCGGCGGGGGGGCACAGATACGCAGTATTTT CSVRRGGTDTQYF
- TRBJ2-2 TRBV19 - TGTGCCAGTAGTTGGGGGAAGAGGGGGGAGCTGTTTTTT CASSWGKRGELFF
TRBD2 TRBJ2-5 TRBV5-6 few TGTGCCAGCAGCTTAAGCGGGGGCGCGGGGACCCAGTACTTC CASSLSGGAGTQYF
TRBD2 TRBJ2-3 TRBV20-1 - TGCAGTGCTGGGTTGACTAGCGGGAGGGGCACAGATACGCAGTATTTT CSAGLTSGRGTDTQYF
- TRBJ2-5 TRBV29-1 many TGCAGCGTTGAAGATCGGCTACGGAGAGAGACCCAGTACTTC CSVEDRLRRETQYF
- TRBJ2-7 TRBV19 - TGTGCCAGTAGTGGGGACATTTCCTACGAGCAGTACTTC CASSGDISYEQYF
- TRBJ2-5 TRBV28 - TGTGCCAGCAGTTTATTCCAGGGCGAAGAGACCCAGTACTTC CASSLFQGEETQYF
TRBD2 TRBJ2-5 TRBV24-1 - TGTGCCACCAGTGATTTCGGGACTAGCGGGATGGAGACCCAGTACTTC CATSDFGTSGMETQYF
- TRBJ1-6 TRBV18 - TGTGCCAGCTCCCCCGCAGCTCATTCACCCCTCCACTTT CASSPAAHSPLHF
- TRBJ1-4 TRBV12-5 many TGTGCTAGTGGTTTGCCCTCTTTGGGTGTAAAACTGTTTTTT CASGLPSLGVKLFF
TRBD1 TRBJ1-5 TRBV25-1 few TGTGTCAGCAGTGAGCCCGACAGGGACCATCAGCCCCAGCATTTT CVSSEPDRDHQPQHF
- TRBJ2-7 TRBV11-1 - TGTGCCAGCAGCGCGTGCAAAGGGGGCTACGAGCAGTACTTC CASSACKGGYEQYF
- TRBJ1-2 TRBV27 - TGTGCCAGCAGTTTAGGCCCTCCTAACTATGGCTACACCTTC CASSLGPPNYGYTF
- TRBJ2-7 TRBV20-1 many TGCAGTTCCAGGCCACGACTGACCTACGAGCAGTACTTC CSSRPRLTYEQYF
- TRBJ2-3 TRBV19 - TGTGCCAGTAGTCAAGAACTAGATACGCAGTATTTT CASSQELDTQYF
TRBD1 TRBJ1-2 TRBV12-3/TRBV12-4 many TGTGCCAGCAGTTTAGAGACAGGGGCCCGCTACACCTTC CASSLETGARYTF
TRBD1 TRBJ2-1 TRBV7-9 many TGTGCCAGCAGCTTACCCGGACAGGGGGGCAATGAGCAGTTCTTC CASSLPGQGGNEQFF
- TRBJ1-1 TRBV2 - TGTGCCAGCAAAATAGGCAGGGCTGCTTTCTTT CASKIGRAAFF
- TRBJ1-1 TRBV5-8 - TGTGCCAGCAGCCGAAACCTGAACACTGAAGCTTTCTTT CASSRNLNTEAFF
TRBD1 TRBJ2-5 TRBV5-1 many TGCGCCAGCAGCTCTACACAGGGGCTCACAGAGACCCAGTACTTC CASSSTQGLTETQYF
- TRBJ2-5 TRBV5-1 few TGCGCCAGCAGCTTGATTTTCCCTGGGGAGACCCAGTACTTC CASSLIFPGETQYF
- TRBJ1-3 TRBV7-2 many TGTGCCAGCAGCTCCGGAAACACCATATATTTT CASSSGNTIYF
TRBD1 TRBJ1-2 TRBV6-2/TRBV6-3 many TGTGCCAGCAGTGGGACAGGTTCGTTCCGCGGCTACACCTTC CASSGTGSFRGYTF
- TRBJ2-5 TRBV9 many TGTGCCAGCAGCGAATATGGCGGAGAGACCCAGTACTTC CASSEYGGETQYF
- TRBJ2-3 TRBV20-1 many TGCAGTGTCCCATCCCCAGGAATAAAGGATACGCAGTATTTT CSVPSPGIKDTQYF
TRBD1 TRBJ2-2 TRBV10-3 - TGTGCCATCAGTGGGACAGGGATGAACACCGGGGAGCTGTTTTTT CAISGTGMNTGELFF
TRBD2 TRBJ2-7 TRBV11-2 many TGTGCCAGCAGCCCGACTAGCGGGGGGACAGGGCAGCTCTACGAGCAGTACTTC CASSPTSGGTGQLYEQYF
- TRBJ2-5 TRBV7-2 once TGTGCCAGCAGCTTCAAGGGGGCGGGGGAGACCCAGTACTTC CASSFKGAGETQYF
- TRBJ2-7 TRBV7-2 many TGTGCCAGCAGCTTATCTGGCGGCTCAATACTATACGAGCAGTACTTC CASSLSGGSILYEQYF
- TRBJ2-4 TRBV6-5 - TGTGCCAGCAGTTATGGTGACATTCAGTACTTC CASSYGDIQYF
TRBD2 TRBJ2-7 TRBV2 - TGTGCCAGCAGATTAAGCGGGATCGACACCTACGAGCAGTACTTC CASRLSGIDTYEQYF
TRBD1 TRBJ1-5 TRBV11-3 - TGTGCCAGCAGCCCGGGACAGTTCAATCAGCCCCAGCATTTT CASSPGQFNQPQHF
- TRBJ1-2 TRBV19 many TGTGCCAGTAGTCCCGCTGGTGACAGGAGAATGGCGGCTATTAGTGGCTACACCTTC CASSPAGDRRMAAISGYTF